This is a list of T cell receptor beta chains from one sample in a study of neoadjuvant anti-PD-1 for oral cavity cancer. Here immunoSEQ multiplex PCR was the method, and the copy in TCRdb shows in-frame clones only, minus some. The sample records some 15,000 clones, roughly two thirds being singletons. This specimen was PBMCs, taken before nivolumab (anti-PD-1) treatment. These receptors came from a person between 40 and 85 years old with oral cavity squamous cell carcinoma. CDR3s leave out the opening cysteine and the closing phenylalanine or tryptophan.

>TRBJ2-5|TRBV2
ASNYVGNSRETQY
>TRBJ2-5|TRBV27
ASSRTVEGRTQY
>TRBJ2-7|TRBV6-1
ASSPGWDYEQY
>TRBJ2-4|TRBV9
ASSVAGQGNIQY
>TRBJ2-5|TRBV6-5
ASSYPLEAETQY
>TRBJ2-5|TRBV29-1
SLGQETQY
>TRBJ2-2|TRBV19
ASTETGAGELF
>TRBJ1-4|TRBV6-5
ASSGSQGVREKLF
>TRBJ1-5|TRBV30
AWSVPLRSTAQH
>TRBJ2-1|TRBV6-1
ASSEREREGGNYEQF
>TRBJ1-5|TRBV5-1
ASSLGEGLNQPQH
>TRBJ1-2|TRBV25-1
ASSEGTDYGYT
>TRBJ2-7|TRBV30
AWSSWAGRHEQY
>TRBJ2-1|TRBV28
ASSAPGAARSNEQF
>TRBJ1-2|TRBV2
ASQPLRDRFSNYGYT
>TRBJ1-6|TRBV2
ASSRLDRYNSPLH
>TRBJ2-7|TRBV6-6
ASTTRTSGVYEQY
>TRBJ1-6|TRBV7-8
ASSLRTGWDSPLH
>TRBJ1-6|TRBV7-7
ASSSGWNSPLH
>TRBJ2-1|TRBV6-4
ASSSGTSGANEQF
>TRBJ2-7|TRBV19
ASSTSSGGTTSRSYEQY
>TRBJ1-5|TRBV6-1
ASSLSRDTGLSQH
>TRBJ2-7|TRBV7-3
ASISQY
>TRBJ2-7|TRBV11-3
ASSPHRGVNEQY
>TRBJ2-7|TRBV5-1
ASSSTIYYEQY
>TRBJ1-2|TRBV6-5
ASSYSARGIGYT
>TRBJ1-2|TRBV7-9
ASSLGGTGLEDGYT
>TRBJ2-2|TRBV4-1
ASSQVFWGRQRNTGELF
>TRBJ1-1|TRBV7-3
ASRDIGNTEAF
>TRBJ2-7|TRBV4-2
ASSPRSGTSYYEQY
>TRBJ2-5|TRBV29-1
SVTPLARETQY
>TRBJ1-2|TRBV5-1
ASSPVGDPGGYT
>TRBJ2-3|TRBV7-9
ASSPKRRVKDTQY
>TRBJ1-2|TRBV5-5
ASSLWDTSYGYT
>TRBJ1-1|TRBV5-5
ASSWGTRGTEAF
>TRBJ2-7|TRBV15
ATSREGLAYEQY
>TRBJ1-3|TRBV11-3
ASSLGPDSGNTIY
>TRBJ2-7|TRBV5-4
ASSFPTSGSLNEQY
>TRBJ2-7|TRBV6-6
ASSYSGEQFSYEQY
>TRBJ1-2|TRBV13
ASRLGLRRSGYT
>TRBJ2-1|TRBV5-1
ASSLGDNSLYNEQF
>TRBJ2-6|TRBV28
ASSTPGANVLT
>TRBJ1-2|TRBV27
ARYQQSNGYT
>TRBJ1-6|TRBV7-8
ASSLENIVISPLH
>TRBJ2-2|TRBV7-8
ASSDAGELF
>TRBJ2-3|TRBV11-3
ASSLEKVAADTQY
>TRBJ2-1|TRBV5-4
ASSSSGEQF
>TRBJ1-2|TRBV9
ASSPRIGWGGYT
>TRBJ1-1|TRBV2
ASSDRPGGNTEAF
>TRBJ2-7|TRBV11-1
ASSFGWPLSYEQY
>TRBJ2-3|TRBV29-1
SVVGGTNTDTQY
>TRBJ2-7|TRBV13
ASSRGRPPSYEQY
>TRBJ2-1|TRBV29-1
SVVAGGSLYNEQF
>TRBJ2-7|TRBV30
AWRGGTYEQY
>TRBJ1-1|TRBV27
ASSRGDGYTEAF
>TRBJ2-1|TRBV6-6
ASSYSDEQF